The 6 T cell receptor beta chains in this list originate from one sample, sequenced in a study of Ad26.COV2.S vaccination and SARS-CoV-2 variants. Generated by immunoSEQ multiplex PCR, the TCRdb table keeps only in-frame clones and is missing some. The sample has 350,000 to 450,000 clones; around 92% are singletons. Indicated treatment: some 19 received Ad26.COV2.S at low or high dose, single or two shots; 5 received placebo; per-sample allocation not given. Day 63 following the first vaccine or placebo injection was when the samples were taken. Source: peripheral blood, taken in a trial of Ad26.COV2.S vaccine versus placebo. The source is a person aged 18-65 years who received the Ad26.COV2.S COVID-19 vaccine or a placebo.

The chain recombines TRBV11-2 with TRBJ2-1; D perhaps matches TRBD1 (6 bases). V lost 0 bases and J lost 0, with 18 bases in between. This CDR3 is built from 19 residues. CDR1 and CDR2 from the germline V gene are SGHAT and FQNNGV. The CDR3 DNA follows: TGTGCCAGCAGCTTAGAAGGTAGTACAGGGCAAAGCTCCTACAATGAGCAGTTCTTC. Translation gives CASSLEGSTGQSSYNEQFF.

This clone was counted once. The chain uses TRBV19 and TRBJ1-1; D might be TRBD1 (6 bases). Trimming pared 3 bases from V and 0 bases from J, leaving 17 bases between. Germline V CDR1 and CDR2: LNHDA, SQIVND (reference sequence). This CDR3 spans 17 amino acids. The CDR3 nucleotides are TGTGCCAGTAGTATGATAAACAGGGTGGGTGTGAACACTGAAGCTTTCTTT. It codes for CASSMINRVGVNTEAFF.

Only a few counts were recorded for this clone. The V call is TRBV7-2, the J call TRBJ1-3; D ambiguous. Germline V gene lookup returns CDR1 SGHTA and CDR2 FQGNSA. Trimming cost V 1 base and J 0 bases, with 4 bases left between them. The CDR3 runs to 14 residues. CDR3 in amino acids: CASSLGPSGNTIYF. The CDR3 nucleotides read TGTGCCAGCAGCTTAGGCCCCTCTGGAAACACCATATATTTT.

The rearrangement uses TRBV11-2 and TRBJ1-6, with 8 bases identical to TRBD1. This CDR3 has 16 residues. Germline V CDR1 and CDR2: SGHAT, FQNNGV. V gave up 5 bases and J gave up 6 bases; unmatched junction bases: 9. This CDR3 is CASSPLTGEVNSPLHF. The DNA for the CDR3 is TGTGCCAGCAGCCCCCTGACAGGGGAGGTTAATTCACCCCTCCACTTT. Together with reference TRBV11-2 and TRBJ1-6, the CDR3 gives the full variable domain: EAGVAQSPRYKIIEKRQSVAFWCNPISGHATLYWYQQILGQGPKLLIQFQNNGVVDDSQLPKDRFSAERLKGVDSTLKIQPAKLEDSAVYLCASSPLTGEVNSPLHFGNGTRLTVT.

This chain connects TRBV19 to TRBJ1-5; TRBD1 matches 7 bases. V shed 4 bases, J shed 0 bases, and the junction held 3 bases outside the gene matches. This CDR3 spans 15 amino acids. Germline CDR1 LNHDA, CDR2 SQIVND (reference sequence). CDR3 coding DNA: TGTGCCAGTAGTAACAGGGGATATAGCAATCAGCCCCAGCATTTT. Its translation: CASSNRGYSNQPQHF. Full variable domain (rest looked up from reference TRBV19 and TRBJ1-5): DGGITQSPKYLFRKEGQNVTLSCEQNLNHDAMYWYRQDPGQGLRLIYYSQIVNDFQKGDIAEGYSVSREKKESFPLTVTSAQKNPTAFYLCASSNRGYSNQPQHFGDGTRLSIL.

The chain carries TRBV4-3 and TRBJ2-3, with 7 bases that match TRBD2. This CDR3 has 15 residues. V shed 8 bases, J shed 0 bases, and the junction held 8 bases outside the gene matches. CDR1 is LGHNA and CDR2 is YSLEER in the germline V gene. In DNA, the CDR3 is TGCGCCAGCCGCGATAGCGGGTCTAGCACAGATACGCAGTATTTT. Protein sequence: CASRDSGSSTDTQYF.